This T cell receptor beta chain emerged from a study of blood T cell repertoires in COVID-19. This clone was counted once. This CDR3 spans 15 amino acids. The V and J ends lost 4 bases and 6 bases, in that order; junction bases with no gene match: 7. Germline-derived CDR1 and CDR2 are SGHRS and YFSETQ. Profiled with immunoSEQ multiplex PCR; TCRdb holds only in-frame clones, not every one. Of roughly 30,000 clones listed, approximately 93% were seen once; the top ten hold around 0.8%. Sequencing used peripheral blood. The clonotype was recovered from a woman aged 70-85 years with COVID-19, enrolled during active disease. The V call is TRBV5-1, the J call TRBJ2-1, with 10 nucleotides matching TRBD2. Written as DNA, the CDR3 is TGCGCCAGCAGCCAATCCCTAGCGGGAGTCAATGAGCAGTTCTTC. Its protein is CASSQSLAGVNEQFF.